This T cell receptor beta chain stems from a study of radiotherapy plus CTLA-4 blockade in lung cancer. Germline values: CDR1 MNHEY, CDR2 SVGAGI. Trimming pared 0 bases from V and 7 bases from J, leaving 12 bases between. The CDR3 totals 15 residues. Study-wide results and limits: There was expansion of tumor-derived TCR clones in blood after radiotherapy plus ipilimumab.

This table comes from immunoSEQ multiplex PCR, and its TCRdb copy is limited to in-frame clones, with some not included. In the table there are 43,000 or so clones, 73% of which are singletons. About this clone itself: The antigen is unknown.

The source is a human donor with non-small cell lung cancer who had a complete response to radiotherapy plus ipilimumab. The material was peripheral blood, obtained from a patient treated with radiotherapy plus ipilimumab. V and J are TRBV6-5 and TRBJ2-2, with D possibly TRBD2 on 6 matching bases. CDR3 DNA: TGTGCCAGCAGTTACTCGGCGGAGGGGTTCGGGGAGCTGTTTTTT. Protein product: CASSYSAEGFGELFF.